This T cell receptor (beta chain) was recovered during a study of blood T cell repertoires in COVID-19 (dated by TCRdb to the early 2020s). Concerning the study at large: For ImmuneRACE Cohort 3, a participant was defined as recovered based on two consecutive negative NP/OP PCR tests, clearance by a healthcare professional, or resolution of symptoms. Collaborator samples came from the United States, Italy and Spain and covered acute and convalescent phases of COVID-19. The material from the prospective study consisted of cDNA or gDNA derived from T cells, B-cell-depleted T cells, or PBMCs. Deeply sampled blood TCRbeta repertoires from subjects exposed to, actively infected with, or recovered from COVID-19 were included in the dataset. The repertoires were released in a freely available public database intended as a resource for research on the immune response to SARS-CoV-2. The samples were drawn from two sources: the first 160 participants of the ongoing ImmuneRACE study, and over 950 subjects contributed by 6 global collaborators. The sample metadata nearly always contained a de-identified subject ID, COVID-19 status, age in years and sex. HLA class I and class II types, where available, came from metadata supplied by the sample provider rather than from assay-based typing. Study-wide conclusions, independent of this receptor: How much clinical and demographic metadata was included differed by source and by participant, and the metadata was provided uncurated.

Enrolling through a virtual design, the prospective study's participants ranged in age from roughly 18 to 95 years and lived across approximately 25 United States geographic areas. In the prospective study, participants were assigned to cohorts based on the clinical history participants reported in a screening survey and a study questionnaire. In the prospective study, mobile phlebotomists collected whole blood, serum and a nasopharyngeal or oropharyngeal swab from each participant. Participants in the prospective study had the option to provide additional blood draws and questionnaires over a roughly two-month period. Prospective study blood samples were shipped either frozen or at room temperature before DNA extraction. TCRbeta CDR3 regions were amplified from genomic DNA by means of the immunoSEQ Assay, a bias-controlled multiplex PCR. In the original analysis: Within the assay, amplification of reference gene primers was used to estimate how many nucleated cells each sample contained. Sequence reads were collapsed and filtered to measure the absolute abundance of every unique TCRbeta CDR3 rearrangement. For each sample, productive Simpson clonality was calculated as the square root of Simpson's diversity index over productive rearrangements. TCRdb provides this immuneACCESS table in a form limited to in-frame rearrangements. Some clones are lacking; in checked studies, under half of them reflect an unresolved V gene, and why the rest are absent is not known. Clone size and the V and J calls come from that table; the DNA yielded D and trimming. The sample profile shows some 180,000 clones; 65% to 80% of them were found once. In total, the top ten clones hold roughly 19% of the sample.

Taken from the germline V gene, the CDR1 and CDR2 loops are MDHEN and SYDVKM. V and J are truncated by 6 bases and 7 bases respectively, leaving an intervening sequence of 13 bases. The CDR3 covers 13 residues, taking in both the cysteine and the phenylalanine. Only the CDR3 DNA stays, 39 bases, in frame from base 1. To note about this clone: Its antigen has not been determined. No qualities accompany the bases; no much larger clone lies one base away.

This TCR was recovered from a woman between 65 and 79 years old in a cohort exposed to, infected with or recovered from COVID-19 (not recorded which). The rearrangement combines TRBV28 with TRBJ2-1; TRBD2 is possibly the D segment (6 matching bases). What was sequenced was PBMCs or T cells enriched from blood (not recorded which). In nucleotide form, the sequence is TGTGCCAGCAGGCCGGGAGTGAGGAATGAGCAGTTCTTC. This yields the protein CASRPGVRNEQFF.